This TCR beta chain was recorded in a study of T-cell memory formation after mild COVID-19. Trimming removed 3 bases at V and 1 base at J, with 7 bases between. Germline assignment: CDR1 DFQATT and CDR2 SNEGSKA (reference sequence). The CDR3 consists of 13 residues. TCRdb ran MiXCR on the 5' RACE reads and lists one entry per CDR3 protein. The table shows around 390,000 distinct CDR3 sequences, with 15% to 20% occurring only once. This clonotype was obtained from a man between 18 and 35 years old who had mild COVID-19 (a few samples of this study predate the infection). Cell type and time point are not known. Material: PBMCs or a T cell subset sorted from them (not recorded which). This rearrangement joins TRBV20-1 to TRBJ1-5, with a tentative D call TRBD1 (5 bases). The CDR3 DNA reads as TGCAGTGCTAGGGGGGTGAGCAATCAGCCCCAGCATTTT. It is translated as CSARGVSNQPQHF.